The 22 T cell receptor beta chains reported below all come from one sample, sequenced in a study of CD8 T cells in Susac syndrome. cDNA came from roughly 0.53 to 1 ug RNA primed by random hexamers. A single record per CDR3 protein comes from TCRdb applying MiXCR to the immunoSEQ multiplex PCR reads. The sample consists of about 300,000 distinct CDR3 sequences, approximately 85% of them appearing once. What was sequenced was CD8+ T cells from PBMCs. These receptors came from a human donor with multiple sclerosis.

The V and J genes are TRBV19 and TRBJ1-1; D ambiguous. Trimming stripped 4 bases from V and 1 base from J, with 7 bases between. Germline V gene lookup returns CDR1 LNHDA and CDR2 SQIVND (reference sequence). This CDR3 is 13 amino acids long. The CDR3 sequence: CASSRTGNTEAFF. CDR3 nucleotide sequence: TGTGCCAGTAGTAGAACGGGGAACACTGAAGCTTTCTTT. Supplemented by reference TRBV19 and TRBJ1-1, the full variable domain reads DGGITQSPKYLFRKEGQNVTLSCEQNLNHDAMYWYRQDPGQGLRLIYYSQIVNDFQKGDIAEGYSVSREKKESFPLTVTSAQKNPTAFYLCASSRTGNTEAFFGQGTRLTVV.

The chain combines TRBV5-1 with TRBJ2-1, with 10 bases identical to TRBD2. This CDR3 comprises 16 residues. Germline V gene lookup returns CDR1 SGHRS and CDR2 YFSETQ. V trimming: 4 bases; J trimming: 8 bases; junction bases outside the gene matches: 12. This CDR3 reads CASSPRTSGRSDEQFF. The CDR3 DNA reads TGCGCCAGCAGCCCACGGACTAGCGGCCGGAGTGATGAGCAGTTCTTC.

This chain uses TRBV7-2 with TRBJ2-5; no definite D call. Germline V gene data show CDR1 as SGHTA and CDR2 as FQGNSA. There are 17 residues in the CDR3. V was trimmed by 5 bases and J by 1 base, leaving 20 bases between them. CDR3 nucleotide sequence: TGTGCCAGCAGCCAGACCTGGTTAGGAGCATTCCAAGAGACCCAGTACTTC. Protein product: CASSQTWLGAFQETQYF.

As regards this clonotype: Its ends do not fully match the called genes, so a read error is possible. V usage is TRBV4-3 and J usage is TRBJ2-2; 12 bases agree with TRBD2. Germline V lookup: CDR1 LGHNA, CDR2 YSLEER. The CDR3 contains 21 residues. Written as DNA, the CDR3 is TGCGCCAGCGGCCAAGATGGGGCTAGCGGGAGGGCCAGGACAGGCACCGGGGAGCTGTTTTTT. It translates to CASGQDGASGRARTGTGELFF.

The V call is TRBV14, the J call TRBJ2-7, with 12 bases lining up with TRBD2. Unmatched junction bases numbered 12, after V lost 10 bases and J lost 5 bases. CDR3 length: 15 amino acids. The V gene's germline CDR1 is SGHDN and CDR2 FVKESK. The CDR3 region is CAIRLTSGSINEQYF. The CDR3 region has the DNA TGTGCCATCAGACTGACTAGCGGGAGTATCAACGAGCAGTACTTC.

The chain has TRBV5-4 and TRBJ2-1; D gene ambiguous. V shed 4 bases and J shed 8 bases, with 25 bases lying between them. Germline V CDR1 and CDR2: SGHNT, YYREEE (reference sequence). This CDR3 comprises 17 residues. The CDR3 protein is CASSLGMVLRLGDEQFF. CDR3 DNA: TGTGCCAGCAGCCTGGGAATGGTCCTTAGACTCGGAGATGAGCAGTTCTTC.

The V call is TRBV6-5, the J call TRBJ2-3; the D is unclear. The CDR3 is made up of 13 amino acids. The germline V and J ends were trimmed by 8 bases and 4 bases, with 13 bases remaining between them. The germline V gene has CDR1 MNHEY and CDR2 SVGAGI. The CDR3 region is CASPRSSADTQYF. The CDR3 coding sequence is TGTGCCAGCCCGCGGTCGAGCGCAGATACGCAGTATTTT.

The genes are TRBV9 and TRBJ1-4; D not certain. Germline V CDR1 and CDR2: SGDLS, YYNGEE. The CDR3 spans 14 residues. Between the trimmed V and J ends, which lost 0 bases and 5 bases, there was a span of 8 bases. CDR3 region: CASSVGGGNEKLFF. CDR3 bases: TGTGCCAGCAGCGTAGGCGGAGGGAATGAAAAACTGTTTTTT.

The chain couples TRBV4-2 to TRBJ2-7; no clear D gene. Germline V gene data show CDR1 as LGHNA and CDR2 as YNFKEQ. CDR3 length: 14 amino acids. Between the trimmed V and J ends, which lost 1 base and 3 bases, there was a span of 10 bases. CDR3 region: CASSQVGSHYEQYF. The CDR3 nucleotides read TGTGCCAGCAGCCAAGTTGGCTCCCACTACGAGCAGTACTTC.

This clonotype occurred a few times. This chain uses TRBV20-1 with TRBJ2-7; 7 nucleotides line up with TRBD1. The CDR3 length is 11 residues. The ends lost 6 bases at V and 4 bases at J; junction bases unmatched: 3. Germline V gives CDR1 DFQATT, CDR2 SNEGSKA (reference sequence). CDR3 residues: CSAGGGYEQYF. The CDR3 DNA is TGCAGTGCAGGGGGCGGTTACGAGCAGTACTTC.

The V gene is TRBV12-3 or TRBV12-4, the J gene TRBJ2-7, with D hard to call. The CDR3 sequence is 13 residues long. Trimming removed 7 bases from V and 0 bases from J, with 10 bases in between. Written as DNA, the CDR3 is TGTGCCAGCATCGGACCAAACTCCTACGAGCAGTACTTC. Its translation is CASIGPNSYEQYF.

The chain employs TRBV4-3 and TRBJ2-7; a weak D match, TRBD2 (6 bases). V gave up 2 bases and J gave up 5 bases, with 13 bases separating them. The CDR3 spans 14 residues. CDR1 is LGHNA and CDR2 is YSLEER in the germline V gene. CDR3 nucleotide sequence: TGCGCCAGCAGCCAACTCGGGGCGGGGAACGAGCAGTACTTC. It specifies CASSQLGAGNEQYF.

The chain employs TRBV19 and TRBJ2-3; 9 bases agree with TRBD1. Per germline, CDR1 LNHDA and CDR2 SQIVND (reference sequence). The CDR3 is 15 amino acids. The junction had 8 bases not matched to a gene; V was cut back by 6 bases and J by 4 bases. CDR3 bases: TGTGCCAGTAGCATGACAGGGGGTTCCCCAGATACGCAGTATTTT. Its translation is CASSMTGGSPDTQYF.

The chain has TRBV27 and TRBJ1-1; D remains unclear. The CDR3 has 16 amino acids. Germline CDR1 MNHEY, CDR2 SMNVEV (reference sequence). V lost 4 bases to trimming and J lost 4 bases, with 19 bases between them. CDR3 nucleotide sequence: TGTGCCAGCAGTTCAGCCCGGCCAGGAATAGGCACTGAAGCTTTCTTT. This gives the protein CASSSARPGIGTEAFF.

The chain combines TRBV19 with TRBJ2-7; tentatively, D is TRBD1 (6 bases). The CDR3 contains 13 residues. Trimming took off 6 bases at V and 4 bases at J, with 13 bases between the two ends. The germline CDR1 and CDR2 sequences are LNHDA and SQIVND (reference sequence). CDR3 region: CASSAGTIYEQYF. CDR3 DNA: TGTGCCAGTAGCGCCGGGACAATTTACGAGCAGTACTTC.

This clonotype appeared a few times. The rearrangement uses TRBV27 and TRBJ2-1, with TRBD2 matching over 8 bases. V shed 6 bases, J shed 7 bases, and the junction held 5 bases outside the gene matches. The CDR3 has 13 residues. CDR1 and CDR2 from the germline V gene are MNHEY and SMNVEV (reference sequence). The CDR3 DNA follows: TGTGCCAGCAGCCAAGGGACTAGGAATGAGCAGTTCTTC. Protein product: CASSQGTRNEQFF.

This clonotype came up a few times. J is TRBJ2-7 and V is TRBV30; D is unclear. Germline-derived CDR1 and CDR2 are GTSNPN and SVGIG (reference sequence). CDR3 size: 13 residues. V was shortened by 4 bases and J by 3 bases, with 13 bases between the two germline ends. The CDR3 loop reads CAWTPGPVYEQYF. In DNA, the CDR3 is TGTGCCTGGACCCCCGGGCCCGTCTACGAGCAGTACTTC.

The V call is TRBV12-5, the J call TRBJ1-5; D is perhaps TRBD1 (5 bases). Trimming removed 7 bases from V and 5 bases from J, with 15 bases in between. The CDR3 is 14 amino acids. The germline V gene has CDR1 LGHNT and CDR2 FRNRAP. CDR3 amino acids: CASASGGSHQPQHF. The CDR3 region has the DNA TGTGCTAGTGCCTCGGGGGGGAGTCATCAGCCCCAGCATTTT.

The chain combines TRBV20-1 with TRBJ2-3, with D unresolved. In germline, CDR1 is DFQATT, CDR2 SNEGSKA (reference sequence). V lost 0 bases and J lost 0, with 10 bases in between. The CDR3 is made up of 15 amino acids. The CDR3 DNA reads TGCAGTGCTAGAGATGCCGGACCTAGCACAGATACGCAGTATTTT. The encoded protein is CSARDAGPSTDTQYF.

The chain has TRBV20-1 and TRBJ1-1, with TRBD1 as a possible D gene (6 bases). Germline V gene data show CDR1 as DFQATT and CDR2 as SNEGSKA (reference sequence). The CDR3 is 15 amino acids. The CDR3 is CRVGTTHPPGPEAFF. In DNA form, the CDR3 reads TGCAGGGTAGGGACAACCCACCCGCCCGGGCCTGAAGCTTTCTTT.

V usage is TRBV20-1 and J usage is TRBJ2-5, with D possibly matching TRBD2 (6 bases). Germline values: CDR1 DFQATT, CDR2 SNEGSKA (reference sequence). The V gene lost 3 bases and the J gene lost 2 bases, with 13 bases spanning the gap. The CDR3 has 14 residues. CDR3 coding DNA: TGCAGTGCTAGCAGACTAGAAAGTCAAGAGACCCAGTACTTC. Translating it yields CSASRLESQETQYF.

This clonotype has more than one count but fewer than ten. The gene calls are TRBV28 and TRBJ2-7, with 7 bases fitting TRBD1. This CDR3 contains 15 residues. Germline V gene lookup returns CDR1 MDHEN and CDR2 SYDVKM. Losses at the gene ends were 6 bases for V and 2 bases for J; bases not matched to a gene: 10. The CDR3 nucleotides are TGTGCCAGCAGCCCACCCCCCGACAGGGCCTACGAGCAGTACTTC. It translates to CASSPPPDRAYEQYF.